This is a list of T cell receptor beta chains from one sample in a study of OX40 agonist ivuxolimab in advanced cancers. Assay used: immunoSEQ multiplex PCR; TCRdb lists only in-frame clones, some missing. The table lists roughly 23,000 clones, roughly 84% of them singletons. The sample was CD4+ or CD8+ T cells sorted from blood, taken in a trial of the OX40 agonist ivuxolimab. The receptors were sampled from an adult with an advanced solid tumor such as melanoma, head and neck, liver or kidney cancer. CDR3s include the opening cysteine and the closing phenylalanine or tryptophan. D genes are given only for firm matches. Where a row states a size, it is once, few, many or the class of an expanded clone; other rows omit it.

TRBJ2-7,TRBD1,TRBV15,NA,TGTGCCACCAGCAGAGTTCCTCCAGGACAGGGGGTCGAGCAGTACTTC,CATSRVPPGQGVEQYF
TRBJ1-4,TRBD1,TRBV4-1,NA,TGCGCCAGCAGCCAAGAAGCCAGGGGGGCTGAAAAACTGTTTTTT,CASSQEARGAEKLFF
TRBJ2-7,TRBD2,TRBV27,NA,TGTGCCAGCAGTCCTGCGGGGAGCGGGACCTACGAGCAGTACTTC,CASSPAGSGTYEQYF
TRBJ2-7,TRBD2,TRBV4-3,NA,TGCGCCAGCAGCCAGGGACTAGGGACCTACGAGCAGTACTTC,CASSQGLGTYEQYF
TRBJ1-3,NA,TRBV2,NA,TGTGCCAGCAGTGCCAGCCGGGAGGAGACTGGAAACACCATATATTTT,CASSASREETGNTIYF
TRBJ1-5,TRBD1,TRBV6-5,NA,TGTGCCAGCAGTATCCACAGGGGGGGCAATCAGCCCCAGCATTTT,CASSIHRGGNQPQHF
TRBJ2-1,TRBD2,TRBV29-1,once,TGCAGCGTTGATAGTCTAGCGGGGGCAAGCTCCTACAATGAGCAGTTCTTC,CSVDSLAGASSYNEQFF
TRBJ2-1,TRBD2,TRBV4-1,NA,TGCGCCAGCAGCCTTACACCGGGACTAGACGTCAATGAGCAGTTCTTC,CASSLTPGLDVNEQFF
TRBJ2-6,NA,TRBV10-1,NA,TGCGCCAGCAGTGGAGGGTCTGGGGCCAACGTCCTGACTTTC,CASSGGSGANVLTF
TRBJ2-7,TRBD1,TRBV15,NA,TGTGCCACCAGCACGGGACAGGGTGGCGAGCAGTACTTC,CATSTGQGGEQYF
TRBJ2-6,NA,TRBV7-2,NA,TGTGCCAGCAGCTTAGGGACAGCCCCTCGCTCTGGGGCCAACGTCCTGACTTTC,CASSLGTAPRSGANVLTF
TRBJ1-5,NA,TRBV2,NA,TGTGCCAGCAGTCAAAAGACAGGTAGCAATCAGCCCCAGCATTTT,CASSQKTGSNQPQHF
TRBJ1-3,NA,TRBV4-3,NA,TGCGCCAGCAGCCAAGGAGGGAACACCATATATTTT,CASSQGGNTIYF
TRBJ1-4,NA,TRBV10-3,NA,TGTGCCATCCCGAGGAAGGCAGGGGTCCTTAATGAAAAACTGTTTTTT,CAIPRKAGVLNEKLFF
TRBJ2-1,TRBD2,TRBV6-5,few,TGTGCCAGCAGCCTAGCGGCGTACTCCTACAATGAGCAGTTCTTC,CASSLAAYSYNEQFF
TRBJ1-1,NA,TRBV9,few,TGTGCCAGCAGCGTAGGATCCTTGGCATCTGAAGCTTTCTTT,CASSVGSLASEAFF
TRBJ2-4,TRBD2,TRBV11-2,NA,TGTGCCAGCAGTCTCAGCGGGAGTGAAGGAAACATTCAGTACTTC,CASSLSGSEGNIQYF
TRBJ2-5,TRBD2,TRBV2,NA,TGTGCCATCGGACTAGCGGGAGAGACCCAGTACTTC,CAIGLAGETQYF
TRBJ2-7,NA,TRBV6-6,NA,TGTGCCAGCAGTTACTCGATGAGGGAGCAGTACTTC,CASSYSMREQYF